This TCR beta chain is from a study of response to subunit inactivated influenza vaccine. V was trimmed by 7 bases and J by 4 bases, leaving 5 bases between them. Germline loops: CDR1 SNHLY, CDR2 FYNNEI. The CDR3 sequence is 11 residues long. TCRdb re-called the RT-PCR reads through MiXCR, storing one row per CDR3 protein. The table records about 160,000 distinct CDR3 sequences, around 9.9% of them present only once. The V gene is TRBV2, the J gene TRBJ1-3; D unresolved. Sample: non-naive T cells sorted from PBMCs, taken roughly 48 days after vaccination. The TCR comes from a man aged 45-65 years who received an inactivated influenza vaccine. The CDR3 DNA is TGTGCCAGCACCTACGGAAACACCATATATTTT. Its translation: CASTYGNTIYF.